Described below is a single TCR beta chain sequence and its context. As yet, its antigen is unknown. This entry belongs to a study of cytomegalovirus exposure and HLA in healthy donors. Study-level results: Apparent HLA restriction characterized most CMV-associated TCR beta chains in a later analysis.

13 Jbeta primers and 60 Vbeta primers were used for the PCR. Some clones are missing from TCRdb's copy, which holds only in-frame ones; the method was immunoSEQ multiplex PCR. The sample comprises around 130,000 clones, around three quarters of which are singletons, and roughly 5.7% rests with the top ten. The donors comprised healthy bone marrow donors. The sample comprised PBMCs. The origin of this receptor is a man younger than 40 in good health and CMV-seronegative.

CDR3 nucleotides: TGTGCCAGCAGTGACAGGGCGTATAGCAATCAGCCCCAGCATTTT. It is translated as CASSDRAYSNQPQHF. The chain employs TRBV28 and TRBJ1-5, with 7 bases that match TRBD1. The CDR3 extends over 15 amino acids. J was trimmed by 0 bases and V by 5 bases; bases with no gene match: 4. Germline V gene lookup returns CDR1 MDHEN and CDR2 SYDVKM.